This T cell receptor beta chain was documented in a study of blood T cells in healthy people across ages. Comment on this clonotype: Its antigen is undetermined.

With a J-beta primer mix and a sample-barcoded 5' primer, a second PCR ran 7 to 11 cycles. TCRdb processed the 5' RACE reads anew with MiXCR; each CDR3 protein has one entry. The data hold about 1,400,000 distinct CDR3 sequences, with 59% observed a single time. Study-level results: Higher diversity, along with more naive CD4+ cells, distinguished long-lived donors from aged donors.

The length of the CDR3 is 14 residues. Germline CDR1 and CDR2: SGHRS and YFSETQ. V and J are TRBV5-1 and TRBJ2-4; D is uncertain. The J call may not be correct, given that the DNA end is closer to TRBJ2-7. The sequence came from a man aged 18 to 29 in good health. Material: blood. The CDR3 sequence is CASSLNNQYYEQYF. The CDR3 region has the DNA TGCGCCAGCAGCTTAAATAACCAGTACTACGAGCAGTACTTC.